The 21 T cell receptor beta chains given below trace back to one sample, sequenced in a study of OX40 agonist ivuxolimab in advanced cancers. TCRdb's table, derived via immunoSEQ multiplex PCR, lists solely in-frame clones and lacks some. Of about 48,000 clones detected, around 84% appear once; the ten largest clones hold 7.5% to 10%. The specimen comprised CD4+ or CD8+ T cells sorted from blood, sampled in a trial of the OX40 agonist ivuxolimab. These receptors were collected from an adult with an advanced solid tumor such as melanoma, head and neck, liver or kidney cancer.

This clone was picked up one time. The chain employs TRBV5-1 and TRBJ2-1; 7 positions agree with TRBD2. This CDR3 is built from 15 residues. CDR1 and CDR2 from the germline V gene are SGHRS and YFSETQ. J gave up 1 base and V 4 bases, and 5 bases lay outside the gene matches. This chain's CDR3 is CASSPGRGSYNEQFF. Written as DNA, the CDR3 is TGCGCCAGCAGCCCAGGGAGGGGATCCTACAATGAGCAGTTCTTC. The whole variable domain, remainder taken from reference TRBV5-1 and TRBJ2-1, is KAGVTQTPRYLIKTRGQQVTLSCSPISGHRSVSWYQQTPGQGLQFLFEYFSETQRNKGNFPGRFSGRQFSNSRSEMNVSTLELGDSALYLCASSPGRGSYNEQFFGPGTRLTVL.

J is TRBJ2-1 and V is TRBV7-2; D possibly uses TRBD1 or TRBD2 (5 bases each). The ends were cut back, 7 bases at V and 10 bases at J, with 14 bases in the middle. The CDR3 extends over 12 amino acids. CDR1 is SGHTA and CDR2 is FQGNSA in the germline V gene. CDR3 nucleotide sequence: TGTGCCAGCACCTCTGGATGGGGGGAGCAGTTCTTC. This gives the protein CASTSGWGEQFF. Together with reference TRBV7-2 and TRBJ2-1, the CDR3 gives the full variable domain: GAGVSQSPSNKVTEKGKDVELRCDPISGHTALYWYRQSLGQGLEFLIYFQGNSAPDKSGLPSDRFSAERTGGSVSTLTIQRTQQEDSAVYLCASTSGWGEQFFGPGTRLTVL.

V usage is TRBV7-6 and J usage is TRBJ2-3; D is unresolved. Germline values: CDR1 SGHVS, CDR2 FNYEAQ. Between the trimmed V and J ends, which lost 5 bases and 0 bases, there was a span of 15 bases. The CDR3 has 16 residues. The CDR3 DNA is TGTGCCAGCAGCCCTGGGTTGAGGCCCAGCACAGATACGCAGTATTTT. It translates to CASSPGLRPSTDTQYF.

This clone came up a few times. This CDR3 reads CASSYRSGRYEQYF. The CDR3 coding sequence is TGTGCCAGCAGTTATAGGAGCGGGAGATACGAGCAGTACTTC. The J gene is TRBJ2-7, the V gene TRBV6-5; TRBD2 aligns across 8 bases. The CDR3 covers 14 residues. V lost 3 bases, J lost 4 bases, and 5 bases stayed unmatched. The germline V gene encodes CDR1 MNHEY and CDR2 SVGAGI.

The chain recombines TRBV5-1 with TRBJ1-2, with D possibly matching TRBD1 (5 bases). The germline V gene encodes CDR1 SGHRS and CDR2 YFSETQ. CDR3 length: 12 amino acids. Trimming removed 5 bases from V and 3 bases from J, with 8 bases in between. Here the CDR3 DNA reads TGCGCCAGCAGGGTACAGGACTATGGCTACACCTTC. Protein: CASRVQDYGYTF.

CDR3 DNA: TGTGCCAGCAGTTTATATACCCGCGCAGATAGCACAGATACGCAGTATTTT. It specifies CASSLYTRADSTDTQYF. This chain connects TRBV27 to TRBJ2-3; D is uncertain. CDR3 length equals 17 residues. Per germline, CDR1 MNHEY and CDR2 SMNVEV (reference sequence). V gave up 1 base and J gave up 0 bases, with 14 bases separating them.

The chain is built from TRBV28 and TRBJ2-1; TRBD2 aligns across 8 bases. Germline-derived CDR1 and CDR2 are MDHEN and SYDVKM. V lost 7 bases to trimming and J lost 3 bases; unmatched junction nucleotides: 2. The CDR3 has 13 residues. DNA for the CDR3: TGTGCCAGCATAACTAGCGGCTACAATGAGCAGTTCTTC. This gives the protein CASITSGYNEQFF.

This rearrangement joins TRBV19 to TRBJ2-1; 10 positions agree with TRBD2. J lost 2 bases, V lost 4 bases, and 11 bases had no gene match. The CDR3 is 18 residues long. Germline-derived CDR1 and CDR2 are LNHDA and SQIVND (reference sequence). The DNA for the CDR3 is TGTGCCAGTAGTAACCAAAGGGGTAGCGGGAGGCCCTACAATGAGCAGTTCTTC. Protein sequence: CASSNQRGSGRPYNEQFF.

This clone is categorized as medium-sized (0.01 to 0.1%). The V and J genes are TRBV2 and TRBJ1-5; 8 bases fit TRBD1. V shed 7 bases, J shed 7 bases, and the junction held 12 bases outside the gene matches. There are 15 residues in the CDR3. Germline V gives CDR1 SNHLY, CDR2 FYNNEI. The chain's CDR3 is CASTPVTGGNQPQHF. DNA of the CDR3: TGTGCCAGCACCCCCGTAACAGGGGGGAACCAGCCCCAGCATTTT.

The chain employs TRBV11-2 and TRBJ1-3; tentatively, D is TRBD1 (5 bases). CDR1 and CDR2 from the germline V gene are SGHAT and FQNNGV. The CDR3 is 15 amino acids. Trimming pared 5 bases from V and 4 bases from J, leaving 15 bases between. The CDR3 loop is CASSHFRAAGNTIYF. CDR3 in DNA: TGTGCCAGCAGCCACTTCAGGGCGGCCGGAAACACCATATATTTT. Using reference TRBV11-2 and TRBJ1-3 for the parts outside the CDR3, the full variable domain is EAGVAQSPRYKIIEKRQSVAFWCNPISGHATLYWYQQILGQGPKLLIQFQNNGVVDDSQLPKDRFSAERLKGVDSTLKIQPAKLEDSAVYLCASSHFRAAGNTIYFGEGSWLTVV.

The chain uses TRBV29-1 and TRBJ2-5; D call uncertain. V was pared by 4 bases and J by 4 bases, with 10 bases between. Per the germline V gene, CDR1 is SQVTM and CDR2 is ANQGSEA. This CDR3 comprises 12 residues. The CDR3 nucleotides are TGCAGCGTTGGACCGAGTGGAGAGACCCAGTACTTC. Protein: CSVGPSGETQYF.

V and J are TRBV6-1 and TRBJ1-2; TRBD1 might be the D (5 bases). V lost 6 bases to trimming and J lost 4 bases, with 15 bases between them. The germline V gene has CDR1 MNHNS and CDR2 SASEGT. This CDR3 comprises 14 residues. CDR3 in amino acids: CASRTLGQSYGYTF. DNA for the CDR3: TGTGCCAGCAGAACCCTGGGGCAGAGCTATGGCTACACCTTC.

This clone occurred once. V is TRBV30 and J is TRBJ2-3; the match to TRBD2 covers 10 bases. The trim removed 3 bases at V and 2 bases at J, leaving 5 bases unmatched. Germline-derived CDR1 and CDR2 are GTSNPN and SVGIG (reference sequence). The CDR3 has 15 residues. The CDR3 DNA reads as TGTGCCTGGAGAGGACTAGCGGAGCACACAGATACGCAGTATTTT. Amino acids: CAWRGLAEHTDTQYF.

The chain couples TRBV10-1 to TRBJ1-1; no definite D call. The CDR3 spans 13 residues. Germline CDR1 and CDR2: WNHNN and SYGVQD (reference sequence). V lost 2 bases and J 1 base, leaving 5 bases between the germline ends. Here the CDR3 DNA reads TGCGCCAGCAGTGAGCACAGGAACACTGAAGCTTTCTTT. It codes for CASSEHRNTEAFF.

The gene calls are TRBV5-1 and TRBJ1-1; TRBD1 aligns across 10 bases. The CDR3 sequence is 15 residues long. V gave up 2 bases and J gave up 5 bases; unmatched junction bases: 6. From germline, CDR1 is SGHRS and CDR2 YFSETQ. The CDR3 region is CASSFDRGRWTEAFF. Written as DNA, the CDR3 is TGCGCCAGCAGCTTTGACAGGGGGCGCTGGACTGAAGCTTTCTTT.

V and J are TRBV6-6 and TRBJ2-2; D possibly corresponds to TRBD1 (6 bases). CDR1 and CDR2 from the germline V gene are MNHNY and SVGAGI (reference sequence). This CDR3 is built from 14 residues. V lost 11 bases and J 4 bases, leaving 17 bases between the germline ends. DNA for the CDR3: TGTGCCGCCGGGGCGAGCAGGGGCACCGGGGAGCTGTTTTTT. Residues: CAAGASRGTGELFF.

CDR3 nucleotides: TGCGCCAGCAGCTTGACAGGGCACATCCAAGAGACCCAGTACTTC. Amino acid sequence: CASSLTGHIQETQYF. The chain carries TRBV5-1 and TRBJ2-5; possible D gene TRBD1, 6 bases. The CDR3 spans 15 residues. Germline lookup yields CDR1 SGHRS and CDR2 YFSETQ. V lost 1 base and J 1 base, leaving 11 bases between the germline ends.

The chain uses TRBV6-1 and TRBJ1-5, with TRBD1 as a possible D gene (5 bases). Germline CDR1 is MNHNS and CDR2 is SASEGT. Trimming removed 2 bases from V and 1 base from J, with 15 bases in between. The CDR3 length is 17 residues. The DNA for the CDR3 is TGTGCCAGCAGTGAACTGGGGGGGGGAAGAAGCAATCAGCCCCAGCATTTT. It specifies CASSELGGGRSNQPQHF.

The rearrangement links TRBV9 to TRBJ1-2; D is unclear. The V and J ends lost 3 bases and 6 bases respectively, with 12 bases between them. CDR3 length equals 13 residues. Germline CDR1 SGDLS, CDR2 YYNGEE. For the CDR3, the DNA is TGTGCCAGCAGCGCCCGGATGCTAAATGGCTACACCTTC. It yields the protein CASSARMLNGYTF.

This chain connects TRBV10-3 to TRBJ2-3, with 10 bases that match TRBD1. V lost 5 bases, J lost 3 bases, and 5 bases stayed unmatched. Germline-derived CDR1 and CDR2 are ENHRY and SYGVKD. The CDR3 is 15 residues long. Written as DNA, the CDR3 is TGTGCCATCAGTCCGGGACAGGGGTGGACAGATACGCAGTATTTT. The encoded protein is CAISPGQGWTDTQYF.

CDR3 amino acids: CASSAGQGYGYTF. The CDR3 DNA is TGCGCCAGCAGCGCCGGGCAGGGCTATGGCTACACCTTC. The gene calls are TRBV5-1 and TRBJ1-2, with D maybe TRBD1 (5 bases). The V gene's germline CDR1 is SGHRS and CDR2 YFSETQ. Trimming took 4 bases from V and 4 from J, leaving 11 bases between them. This CDR3 region has 13 residues.